Given below is one TCR beta chain in context. Its antigen is currently unknown. This sample also contains other DNA sequences that code for the same CDR3. This entry belongs to a study of cytomegalovirus exposure and HLA in healthy donors. Trimming took 3 bases from V and 8 from J; bases not matched to a gene: 5. This CDR3 is built from 14 residues. Germline CDR1 is MDHEN and CDR2 is SYDVKM. It was the approximately 130-subject validation cohort, separate from the roughly 700-subject first cohort, to which the donors belonged. Sequencing used immunoSEQ multiplex PCR; TCRdb keeps in-frame clones, though not all of them. The sample yields 150,000 to 200,000 clones, approximately 88% seen once. Study-level results: Reported performance of the classifier showed diagnosis of cytomegalovirus status with high specificity and sensitivity.

The chain joins TRBV28 to TRBJ1-4; 8 nucleotides match TRBD1. This receptor was taken from a man younger than 35 in good health and CMV-seropositive. The sample consisted of PBMCs. DNA for the CDR3: TGTGCCAGCAGTTTGGACAGGGTCGGCGAAAAACTGTTTTTT. It codes for CASSLDRVGEKLFF.